This paragraph covers one TCR beta chain sequence. V was pared by 7 bases and J by 3 bases, with 16 bases between. Germline V lookup: CDR1 SGHRS, CDR2 YFSETQ. The length of the CDR3 is 14 residues. These data are taken from a study of blood T cell repertoires in COVID-19. Study context: Spain, Italy and the United States supplied samples that represented acute and convalescent COVID-19. The analysed material was cDNA or gDNA that came from T cells, B-cell-depleted T cells, or PBMCs.

The data were produced by immunoSEQ multiplex PCR, yet TCRdb's version contains in-frame clones alone and is incomplete. Of about 280,000 clones listed, around 90% are singletons. The V and J genes are TRBV5-1 and TRBJ1-1, with D perhaps matching TRBD1 (6 bases). Sequencing input: peripheral blood. The TCR was taken from a man younger than 30 with active or convalescent COVID-19. CDR3 nucleotides: TGCGCCAGCGGCATACAGGGTATGGACACTGAAGCTTTCTTT. This translates into CASGIQGMDTEAFF.